These T cell receptor beta chains were read from a single sample in a study of blood T cell repertoires in COVID-19. The table came from immunoSEQ multiplex PCR; TCRdb's copy has only in-frame clones and leaves some out. The sample shows more than 85,000 clones, about nine tenths of them seen only once. The sequenced sample consisted of peripheral blood. The origin of the receptors is a man aged 70-80 years with acute or convalescent COVID-19. Both conserved end residues are part of each CDR3. Each record gives: V gene, clone size, J gene, D gene, CDR3 protein, CDR3 DNA. The D gene is left open where the match is weak. Size values are once, few and many counts, or a class for expanded clones, and some rows have none.

v_gene: TRBV5-4; abundance: NA; j_gene: TRBJ1-1; d_gene: NA; CDR3aa: CASSQDSHSNTEAFF; CDR3nt: TGTGCCAGCAGCCAGGACTCCCATTCCAACACTGAAGCTTTCTTT
v_gene: TRBV7-8; abundance: NA; j_gene: TRBJ1-3; d_gene: NA; CDR3aa: CASSTLQARSGNTIYF; CDR3nt: TGTGCCAGCAGCACGTTACAGGCCCGCTCTGGAAACACCATATATTTT
v_gene: TRBV21-1; abundance: NA; j_gene: TRBJ2-7; d_gene: NA; CDR3aa: CASSKAMILAPYSYEQYF; CDR3nt: TGTGCCAGCAGCAAAGCAATGATTTTAGCGCCGTACTCCTACGAGCAGTACTTC
v_gene: TRBV6-1; abundance: NA; j_gene: TRBJ1-2; d_gene: TRBD1; CDR3aa: CASSDTGGNYGYTF; CDR3nt: TGTGCCAGCAGTGACACAGGGGGTAACTATGGCTACACCTTC
v_gene: TRBV5-1; abundance: NA; j_gene: TRBJ2-7; d_gene: NA; CDR3aa: CASSLGNRVSYEQYF; CDR3nt: TGCGCCAGCAGCTTGGGAAACAGGGTCTCCTACGAGCAGTACTTC
v_gene: TRBV6-4; abundance: NA; j_gene: TRBJ1-5; d_gene: NA; CDR3aa: CASTLPRVLRPQHF; CDR3nt: TGTGCCAGCACCCTCCCGCGGGTCTTAAGGCCCCAGCATTTT
v_gene: TRBV11-3; abundance: once; j_gene: TRBJ2-3; d_gene: TRBD2; CDR3aa: CASSLVTSGIKSTDTQYF; CDR3nt: TGTGCCAGCAGCTTAGTAACTAGCGGCATTAAATCCACAGATACGCAGTATTTT
v_gene: TRBV5-1; abundance: NA; j_gene: TRBJ1-1; d_gene: TRBD1; CDR3aa: CASSPGQMNTEAFF; CDR3nt: TGCGCCAGCAGCCCGGGACAGATGAACACTGAAGCTTTCTTT
v_gene: TRBV6-5; abundance: NA; j_gene: TRBJ1-5; d_gene: NA; CDR3aa: CASSSFGVGAGQPQHF; CDR3nt: TGTGCCAGCAGTTCCTTTGGCGTGGGGGCGGGTCAGCCCCAGCATTTT
v_gene: TRBV5-4; abundance: NA; j_gene: TRBJ2-1; d_gene: NA; CDR3aa: CASSFGPITYNEQFF; CDR3nt: TGTGCCAGCAGCTTCGGTCCGATCACCTACAATGAGCAGTTCTTC
v_gene: TRBV6-1; abundance: NA; j_gene: TRBJ2-5; d_gene: NA; CDR3aa: CASSEPGESETQYF; CDR3nt: TGTGCCAGCAGTGAGCCCGGGGAGAGCGAGACCCAGTACTTC
v_gene: TRBV11-1; abundance: NA; j_gene: TRBJ2-1; d_gene: TRBD1; CDR3aa: CASSPDRGAGSEQFF; CDR3nt: TGTGCCAGCAGCCCGGACAGGGGGGCCGGTAGTGAGCAGTTCTTC
v_gene: TRBV5-8; abundance: NA; j_gene: TRBJ2-1; d_gene: NA; CDR3aa: CASSLAWANNEQFF; CDR3nt: TGTGCCAGCAGCCTAGCGTGGGCTAACAATGAGCAGTTCTTC
v_gene: TRBV4-3; abundance: NA; j_gene: TRBJ2-1; d_gene: TRBD2; CDR3aa: CASNTPGLVNEQFF; CDR3nt: TGCGCCAGCAACACTCCGGGACTAGTGAATGAGCAGTTCTTC
v_gene: TRBV6-2/TRBV6-3; abundance: NA; j_gene: TRBJ1-2; d_gene: NA; CDR3aa: CASSYRTYGYTF; CDR3nt: TGTGCCAGCAGTTATAGAACTTATGGCTACACCTTC
v_gene: TRBV6-2/TRBV6-3; abundance: NA; j_gene: TRBJ2-7; d_gene: NA; CDR3aa: CASSFRSYYEQYF; CDR3nt: TGTGCCAGCAGTTTCAGAAGTTATTACGAGCAGTACTTC
v_gene: TRBV5-1; abundance: NA; j_gene: TRBJ2-4; d_gene: NA; CDR3aa: CASSLARKNIQYF; CDR3nt: TGCGCCAGCAGCTTGGCCAGAAAAAACATTCAGTACTTC
v_gene: TRBV7-9; abundance: once; j_gene: TRBJ1-2; d_gene: TRBD1; CDR3aa: CASSSERGPYTF; CDR3nt: TGTGCCAGCAGCTCCGAAAGGGGGCCCTACACCTTC
v_gene: TRBV19; abundance: NA; j_gene: TRBJ2-7; d_gene: TRBD1; CDR3aa: CASSPAPDRVYEQYF; CDR3nt: TGTGCCAGTAGTCCAGCCCCGGACAGGGTCTACGAGCAGTACTTC
v_gene: TRBV12-5; abundance: NA; j_gene: TRBJ1-1; d_gene: NA; CDR3aa: CASGLVGRGMNTEAFF; CDR3nt: TGTGCTAGTGGTTTGGTTGGCAGGGGTATGAACACTGAAGCTTTCTTT
v_gene: TRBV6-2/TRBV6-3; abundance: NA; j_gene: TRBJ1-1; d_gene: NA; CDR3aa: CASSSQRPRGTEAFF; CDR3nt: TGTGCCAGCAGTTCCCAACGTCCTCGGGGCACTGAAGCTTTCTTT
v_gene: TRBV7-9; abundance: once; j_gene: TRBJ1-2; d_gene: TRBD1; CDR3aa: CASSLVAGGGSGYTF; CDR3nt: TGTGCCAGCAGCTTAGTTGCAGGGGGAGGATCTGGCTACACCTTC
v_gene: TRBV12-3/TRBV12-4; abundance: NA; j_gene: TRBJ2-1; d_gene: NA; CDR3aa: CASSFSAGEQFF; CDR3nt: TGTGCCAGCAGTTTCTCGGCCGGGGAGCAGTTCTTC
v_gene: TRBV7-9; abundance: once; j_gene: TRBJ2-4; d_gene: NA; CDR3aa: CASSLVVGAKNIQYF; CDR3nt: TGTGCCAGCAGCTTAGTTGTCGGGGCCAAAAACATTCAGTACTTC
v_gene: TRBV7-9; abundance: few; j_gene: TRBJ1-2; d_gene: NA; CDR3aa: CASSWGDEGYTF; CDR3nt: TGTGCCAGCAGCTGGGGGGACGAAGGCTACACCTTC
v_gene: TRBV7-2; abundance: once; j_gene: TRBJ1-6; d_gene: TRBD1; CDR3aa: CASSFLGTGHSPLHF; CDR3nt: TGTGCCAGCAGCTTCTTAGGGACAGGGCACTCACCCCTCCACTTT
v_gene: TRBV7-6; abundance: NA; j_gene: TRBJ1-6; d_gene: TRBD1; CDR3aa: CASSPRDRGTSPLHF; CDR3nt: TGTGCCAGCAGCCCCCGGGACAGGGGGACCTCACCCCTCCACTTT
v_gene: TRBV6-5; abundance: NA; j_gene: TRBJ1-1; d_gene: NA; CDR3aa: CASSYLTEAFF; CDR3nt: TGTGCCAGCAGTTACCTCACTGAAGCTTTCTTT
v_gene: TRBV14; abundance: NA; j_gene: TRBJ1-2; d_gene: NA; CDR3aa: CASSQGRMGRHGYTF; CDR3nt: TGTGCCAGCAGCCAAGGGCGGATGGGGCGGCATGGCTACACCTTC
v_gene: TRBV30; abundance: NA; j_gene: TRBJ1-5; d_gene: NA; CDR3aa: CAWSRRMEQPQHF; CDR3nt: TGTGCCTGGAGTAGGAGGATGGAGCAGCCCCAGCATTTT
v_gene: TRBV7-9; abundance: NA; j_gene: TRBJ1-5; d_gene: NA; CDR3aa: CASSFDRNQPQHF; CDR3nt: TGTGCCAGCAGCTTCGACAGAAATCAGCCCCAGCATTTT
v_gene: TRBV7-9; abundance: few; j_gene: TRBJ1-3; d_gene: TRBD1; CDR3aa: CASSADRAGSGNTIYF; CDR3nt: TGTGCCAGCAGCGCAGACAGGGCCGGATCTGGAAACACCATATATTTT
v_gene: TRBV27; abundance: NA; j_gene: TRBJ1-1; d_gene: NA; CDR3aa: CASSVGGGEAFF; CDR3nt: TGTGCCAGCAGTGTCGGTGGGGGCGAAGCTTTCTTT